What follows are 22 T cell receptor beta chains derived from one specimen sequenced in a study of human T cells and chemical hapten exposure. Using its own MiXCR run on the RACE reads, TCRdb lists one record per CDR3 protein. The sample comprises fewer than 60,000 distinct CDR3 sequences, about 9% of which are singletons, and 4% to 5.5% rests with the top ten. Time point in this sample: patch test 1, 2 weeks after DPC sensitization. Treatment in this sample: therapeutic diphenylcyclopropenone sensitization with weekly scalp DPC. Sequences were derived from whole blood, sampled in connection with sensitization to the hapten diphenylcyclopropenone (DPC). These receptors all stem from a woman aged 45-59 years with alopecia areata. Some clones in this sample may be carry-over from other donors' samples.

This clonotype was recorded at least ten times. The rearrangement links TRBV11-2 to TRBJ2-1; weak D call: TRBD2 (6 bases). The CDR3 is 14 amino acids. CDR1 SGHAT and CDR2 FQNNGV come from the germline V gene. The V and J ends lost 8 bases and 4 bases respectively, with 15 bases between them. The CDR3 loop is CASEPGEAYNEQFF. CDR3 in DNA: TGTGCCAGCGAGCCCGGGGAGGCATACAATGAGCAGTTCTTC.

This clonotype was detected many times. The chain links TRBV7-6 to TRBJ2-1; D not resolved. The CDR3 runs to 17 residues. Between the trimmed V and J ends, which lost 0 bases and 1 base, there was a span of 13 bases. Germline V CDR1 and CDR2: SGHVS, FNYEAQ. CDR3 nucleotides: TGTGCCAGCAGCTTAGCCTCTAGACTCGCTTCCTACAATGAGCAGTTCTTC. Translating it yields CASSLASRLASYNEQFF.

This clonotype was found many times. The CDR3 reads CASSKFQGLQESGSPLHF. CDR3 nucleotide sequence: TGTGCCAGCAGCAAATTTCAGGGACTCCAGGAATCGGGTTCACCCCTCCACTTT. The gene calls are TRBV21-1 and TRBJ1-6. TRBV21-1 is noted as a pseudogene. The CDR3 runs to 18 residues.

This clonotype occurred many times. This sequence joins TRBV7-2 and TRBJ1-2, with TRBD1 matching over 9 bases. V shed 3 bases, J shed 7 bases, and the junction held 9 bases outside the gene matches. The V gene's germline CDR1 is SGHTA and CDR2 FQGNSA. The CDR3 covers 15 residues. The CDR3 region is CASSFQGQGVSGYTF. CDR3 sequence (DNA): TGTGCCAGCAGCTTTCAGGGACAGGGAGTCTCTGGCTACACCTTC.

There are many counts of this clonotype. The chain is built from TRBV21-1 and TRBJ2-3; TRBD2, the table's D call, lacks a check against the DNA. TRBV21-1 is given as a pseudogene. This CDR3 has 19 amino acids. In nucleotides, the CDR3 is TGTGCCAGCAGCCTGCCGGTAGGACTAGCGGCTTTGGTCACAGATACGCAGTATTTT. Amino acid sequence: CASSLPVGLAALVTDTQYF.

This clonotype showed up many times. V gene TRBV5-4 combines with J gene TRBJ1-5, with D possibly matching TRBD1 (5 bases). Germline V gene data show CDR1 as SGHNT and CDR2 as YYREEE (reference sequence). V was shortened by 4 bases and J by 4 bases, with 15 bases between the two germline ends. There are 15 residues in the CDR3. The CDR3 DNA is TGTGCCAGCAGCCGCGATGGCGGGGGGAATCAGCCCCAGCATTTT. This translates into CASSRDGGGNQPQHF.

The chain joins TRBV30 to TRBJ1-6; D gene unclear. Germline-derived CDR1 and CDR2 are GTSNPN and SVGIG (reference sequence). The V gene lost 1 base and the J gene lost 5 bases, with 9 bases spanning the gap. The CDR3 covers 14 residues. The CDR3 spells CAWSGGADNSPLHF. CDR3 DNA sequence: TGTGCCTGGAGTGGAGGAGCCGATAATTCACCCCTCCACTTT.

The table lists this clonotype with many counts. The gene calls are TRBV7-2 and TRBJ1-2; D ambiguous. Germline V lookup: CDR1 SGHTA, CDR2 FQGNSA. The V end was cut by 4 bases, the J end by 5 bases, with 11 bases between. There are 13 residues in the CDR3. CDR3 residues: CASSSLIYYGYTF. DNA of the CDR3: TGTGCCAGCAGCTCATTAATATATTATGGCTACACCTTC.

This clonotype showed up just a few times. The V gene is TRBV3-1, the J gene TRBJ1-2, with TRBD1 as a possible D gene (5 bases). The CDR3 loop spans 15 amino acids. Germline CDR1 LGHDT, CDR2 YNNKEL (reference sequence). V was clipped by 4 bases and J by 4 bases, with 16 bases between them. The CDR3 sequence: CASSPGLEAGYGYTF. As DNA, the CDR3 is TGTGCCAGCAGCCCAGGGCTCGAGGCGGGCTATGGCTACACCTTC.

This clonotype was seen at least ten times. The chain couples TRBV28 to TRBJ2-1, with 10 bases aligning to TRBD2. The CDR3 extends over 11 amino acids. Germline loops: CDR1 MDHEN, CDR2 SYDVKM. CDR3 amino acids: CLSGRDNEQFF. In nucleotides, the CDR3 is TGTTTGAGCGGGAGGGACAATGAGCAGTTCTTC.

Ten or more counts support this clonotype. The J gene is TRBJ2-6, the V gene TRBV7-8; D perhaps matches TRBD2 (5 bases). Germline V gives CDR1 SGHVS, CDR2 FQNEAQ. CDR3 length: 15 amino acids. Trimming stripped 4 bases from V and 1 base from J, with 8 bases between. The DNA of the CDR3 is TGTGCCAGCAGCTCGATAGCGTCTGGGGCCAACGTCCTGACTTTC. Protein: CASSSIASGANVLTF.

In its sample, this clonotype was seen many times. The V call is TRBV18, the J call TRBJ2-2; D is possibly TRBD2 (6 bases). The germline CDR1 and CDR2 sequences are KGHSH and LQKENI. This CDR3 has 14 residues. Trimming cost V 2 bases and J 8 bases, with 12 bases left between them. The CDR3 DNA sequence: TGTGCCAGCTCACCAATGCGGGAAGCTGGGGAGCTGTTTTTT. It codes for CASSPMREAGELFF. The whole variable domain, remainder taken from reference TRBV18 and TRBJ2-2, is NAGVMQNPRHLVRRRGQEARLRCSPMKGHSHVYWYRQLPEEGLKFMVYLQKENIIDESGMPKERFSAEFPKEGPSILRIQQVVRGDSAAYFCASSPMREAGELFFGEGSRLTVL.

This clonotype was counted at least ten times. The gene calls are TRBV19 and TRBJ2-2; D is possibly TRBD2 (5 bases). The V gene lost 10 bases and the J gene lost 1 base, with 10 bases spanning the gap. Germline CDR1 is LNHDA and CDR2 is SQIVND (reference sequence). The CDR3 extends over 13 amino acids. The CDR3 reads CATEDWNTGELFF. The DNA for the CDR3 is TGTGCCACCGAGGACTGGAACACCGGGGAGCTGTTTTTT.

This clonotype was seen ten or more times. J is TRBJ2-2 and V is TRBV9; 8 bases map to TRBD1. The CDR3 totals 15 residues. Trimming cost V 0 bases and J 5 bases; bases outside gene matches: 3. Germline V CDR1 and CDR2: SGDLS, YYNGEE. The CDR3 loop is CASSVVDRVTGELFF. As DNA, the CDR3 is TGTGCCAGCAGCGTAGTGGACAGGGTGACCGGGGAGCTGTTTTTT. The entire variable domain, with the rest obtained from reference TRBV9 and TRBJ2-2, is as follows: DSGVTQTPKHLITATGQRVTLRCSPRSGDLSVYWYQQSLDQGLQFLIQYYNGEERAKGNILERFSAQQFPDLHSELNLSSLELGDSALYFCASSVVDRVTGELFFGEGSRLTVL.

The table lists this clonotype with many counts. The chain combines TRBV7-9 with TRBJ1-5; tentative D call: TRBD1 (6 bases). The CDR3 sequence is 15 residues long. Deletions cut 3 bases from V and 1 base from J, with 10 bases between. Germline assignment: CDR1 SEHNR and CDR2 FQNEAQ (reference sequence). The CDR3 coding sequence is TGTGCCAGCAGCTTGGAAGGGGGAAGCAATCAGCCCCAGCATTTT. It is translated as CASSLEGGSNQPQHF.

This clonotype was recorded at least ten times. This sequence joins TRBV3-1 and TRBJ1-1; the D gene is possibly TRBD1 (5 bases). With 1 base removed from V and 9 bases from J, the gap between germline ends came to 9 bases. Germline V lookup: CDR1 LGHDT, CDR2 YNNKEL (reference sequence). The CDR3 runs 12 residues. The CDR3 DNA reads as TGTGCCAGCAGCCAAGGAGCAGGGAAAGCTTTCTTT. Its translation is CASSQGAGKAFF.

The rearrangement uses TRBV11-1 and TRBJ2-2, with 9 bases matching TRBD2. Trimming removed 4 bases from V and 7 bases from J; junction bases left unmatched: 10. The germline gives CDR1 SGHAT, CDR2 FQDESV (reference sequence). This CDR3 is 16 amino acids long. CDR3: CASSSGLAGGNGELFF. CDR3 coding DNA: TGTGCCAGCAGCTCGGGACTAGCAGGCGGAAACGGGGAGCTGTTTTTT. Looking up the rest from reference TRBV11-1 and TRBJ2-2 gives the full variable domain: EAEVAQSPRYKITEKSQAVAFWCDPISGHATLYWYRQILGQGPELLVQFQDESVVDDSQLPKDRFSAERLKGVDSTLKIQPAELGDSAMYLCASSSGLAGGNGELFFGEGSRLTVL.

The chain employs TRBV20-1 and TRBJ2-7, with D possibly being TRBD1 (6 bases). CDR3 length: 15 residues. With 5 bases removed from V and 3 bases from J, the gap between germline ends came to 20 bases. CDR1 and CDR2 from the germline V gene are DFQATT and SNEGSKA (reference sequence). The CDR3 protein is CSARNPGTPNYEQYF. DNA for the CDR3: TGCAGTGCTCGTAACCCGGGGACACCCAACTACGAGCAGTACTTC.

This clonotype occurred a few times. CDR3 sequence (DNA): TGTGCCAGCAGCTCCCCGGACAGGTCTACCACTGAAGCTTTCTTT. It yields the protein CASSSPDRSTTEAFF. The V call is TRBV7-2, the J call TRBJ1-1; TRBD1 matches at 7 bases. Germline V lookup: CDR1 SGHTA, CDR2 FQGNSA. V gave up 4 bases and J gave up 4 bases; unmatched junction bases: 9. The CDR3 contains 15 residues.

This clonotype was picked up many times. The chain employs TRBV27 and TRBJ2-1; possibly TRBD2 for D (6 bases). Per the germline V gene, CDR1 is MNHEY and CDR2 is SMNVEV (reference sequence). Trimming left V 5 bases short and J 9 bases short, with 20 bases between. The CDR3 extends over 15 amino acids. The CDR3 protein is CASSLRLAPPLEQFF. CDR3 in DNA: TGTGCCAGCAGTCTCCGGCTAGCGCCCCCACTTGAGCAGTTCTTC.

Only a few counts were recorded for this clonotype. The chain carries TRBV10-1 and TRBJ2-3; 9 bases align to TRBD2. The CDR3 has 18 amino acids. Losses at the gene ends were 8 bases for V and 2 bases for J; bases not matched to a gene: 17. Germline-derived CDR1 and CDR2 are WNHNN and SYGVQD (reference sequence). The DNA of the CDR3 is TGCGCCAGCTCCGGTGGGGCGGGAGGGCCGAAACTCACAGATACGCAGTATTTT. Translated, it gives CASSGGAGGPKLTDTQYF.

This clonotype was detected many times. This chain joins TRBV6-5 and TRBJ1-6; perhaps TRBD1 as D (6 bases). V was shortened by 6 bases and J by 8 bases, with 17 bases between the two germline ends. The CDR3 is 15 residues long. CDR1 MNHEY and CDR2 SVGAGI come from the germline V gene. In nucleotides, the CDR3 is TGTGCCAGCAGCTTGGACAGATTCCATGATTCACCCCTCCACTTT. Translated: CASSLDRFHDSPLHF.